This is a list of T cell receptor beta chains from one sample in a study of T cell responses to AZD1222 COVID-19 vaccine. Assay used: immunoSEQ multiplex PCR; TCRdb lists only in-frame clones, some missing. The sample contains 110,000 or so clones, more than 70% of which appear only once. Sequenced here: peripheral blood, sampled 28 days after the second AZD1222 dose. The receptors shown here come from an adult who received the AZD1222 COVID-19 vaccine. Both conserved end residues are part of each CDR3. The D gene is left open where the match is weak. Expanded clones are given a class, and other clones once, few, many or no size at all.

V gene	D gene	J gene	clone size	CDR3 protein	CDR3 DNA
TRBV19	NA	TRBJ1-3	NA	CASRTDPGNTIYF	TGTGCCAGTCGGACAGATCCTGGAAACACCATATATTTT
TRBV7-8	NA	TRBJ2-1	once	CASKGAGYNEQFF	TGTGCCTCCAAGGGGGCGGGGTACAATGAGCAGTTCTTC
TRBV10-3	TRBD1	TRBJ1-1	NA	CAGPRGRGGTEAFF	TGTGCCGGACCACGGGGCAGGGGGGGGACTGAAGCTTTCTTT
TRBV4-2	NA	TRBJ1-6	NA	CASSPGDFRDNSPLHF	TGTGCCAGCAGCCCCGGGGACTTTAGAGATAATTCACCCCTCCACTTT
TRBV30	NA	TRBJ2-1	NA	CAWRQGGPVLQFF	TGTGCCTGGAGACAGGGTGGGCCGGTATTGCAGTTCTTC
TRBV11-1	TRBD1	TRBJ1-5	NA	CASSPGQGGQPQHF	TGTGCCAGCAGCCCAGGACAGGGCGGGCAGCCCCAGCATTTT
TRBV30	NA	TRBJ1-4	few	CAWSSEKLFF	TGTGCCTGGAGCTCCGAAAAACTGTTTTTT
TRBV19	TRBD1	TRBJ1-5	NA	CASSMGRGFQPQHF	TGTGCCAGTAGTATGGGCAGGGGGTTTCAGCCCCAGCATTTT
TRBV5-8	NA	TRBJ1-6	NA	CASSLNPRNSPLHF	TGTGCCAGCAGCTTGAACCCACGTAATTCACCCCTCCACTTT
TRBV4-3	NA	TRBJ2-1	NA	CASSQTSQRGWNEQFF	TGCGCCAGCAGCCAAACCTCTCAACGGGGGTGGAATGAGCAGTTCTTC
TRBV18	TRBD1	TRBJ2-5	NA	CASSSTGGEETQYF	TGTGCCAGCTCATCGACAGGGGGCGAAGAGACCCAGTACTTC
TRBV9	NA	TRBJ1-2	once	CASSVAALDPYGYTF	TGTGCCAGCAGCGTAGCGGCCCTCGACCCCTATGGCTACACCTTC
TRBV18	NA	TRBJ2-2	NA	CASSPLERGGELFF	TGTGCCAGCTCACCCCTTGAGCGTGGCGGGGAGCTGTTTTTT
TRBV28	NA	TRBJ1-2	NA	CASSLKGYGYTF	TGTGCCAGCAGTTTAAAGGGTTATGGCTACACCTTC
TRBV7-8	TRBD1	TRBJ1-5	NA	CASSSPPDRGLNQPQHF	TGTGCCAGCAGCTCCCCCCCGGACAGGGGGCTCAATCAGCCCCAGCATTTT
TRBV6-5	TRBD1	TRBJ1-5	NA	CASRRDRASNQPQHF	TGTGCCAGCAGGAGGGACAGGGCGTCCAATCAGCCCCAGCATTTT
TRBV6-4	TRBD1	TRBJ1-1	NA	CASSQQGHTEAFF	TGTGCCAGCAGTCAACAGGGGCACACTGAAGCTTTCTTT
TRBV19	TRBD1	TRBJ1-1	NA	CASNLRGAEAFF	TGTGCCAGTAATCTCAGGGGGGCTGAAGCTTTCTTT
TRBV3-1/TRBV3-2	NA	TRBJ1-5	NA	CASRPMSCQPQHF	TGTGCCAGCAGACCTATGTCTTGTCAGCCCCAGCATTTT
TRBV7-6	NA	TRBJ2-5	NA	CASSSTRGSPQETQYF	TGTGCCAGCAGCTCAACCCGGGGCAGCCCCCAAGAGACCCAGTACTTC
TRBV10-3	NA	TRBJ1-1	NA	CATRDRAGSMNTEAFF	TGTGCCACCAGAGACCGGGCAGGCTCTATGAACACTGAAGCTTTCTTT
TRBV7-3	NA	TRBJ2-5	NA	CASSFGGFQETQYF	TGTGCCAGCAGCTTTGGAGGGTTTCAGGAGACCCAGTACTTC
TRBV6-5	NA	TRBJ1-2	NA	CASTEVQGGGYTF	TGTGCCAGCACCGAAGTACAGGGCGGTGGCTACACCTTC
TRBV5-1	TRBD2	TRBJ2-2	once	CASRTPGGANTGELFF	TGCGCCAGCAGAACACCGGGAGGAGCAAACACCGGGGAGCTGTTTTTT
TRBV9	NA	TRBJ2-3	once	CASSVDSMRTQYF	TGTGCCAGCAGCGTAGATTCTATGCGTACGCAGTATTTT
TRBV14	TRBD2	TRBJ2-1	NA	CASSPLGGGGRRLAYNEQFF	TGTGCCAGCAGCCCCCTCGGGGGGGGCGGGAGAAGATTGGCGTACAATGAGCAGTTCTTC
TRBV7-7	TRBD1	TRBJ2-2	NA	CASSLEGQGETGELFF	TGTGCTAGCAGCTTGGAGGGACAGGGGGAAACCGGGGAGCTGTTTTTT
TRBV2	TRBD1	TRBJ1-5	NA	CASMWDRGGRSNQPQHF	TGTGCCAGCATGTGGGACAGGGGAGGAAGGAGCAATCAGCCCCAGCATTTT
TRBV30	TRBD1	TRBJ1-6	NA	CAWGQGSMDSPLHF	TGTGCCTGGGGACAGGGGAGTATGGATTCACCCCTCCACTTT
TRBV7-3	NA	TRBJ1-6	NA	CASSISSYNSPLHF	TGTGCCAGCAGCATAAGCTCCTATAATTCACCCCTCCACTTT
TRBV30	NA	TRBJ1-1	NA	CAWSVSGPNTEAFF	TGTGCCTGGAGTGTATCGGGGCCAAACACTGAAGCTTTCTTT
TRBV6-5	NA	TRBJ1-1	NA	CASGAFRGAPIEAFF	TGTGCCAGCGGGGCATTTAGGGGGGCCCCGATTGAAGCTTTCTTT
TRBV7-9	NA	TRBJ1-1	NA	CASSSVSGVNTEAFF	TGTGCCAGCAGCTCCGTCTCGGGGGTCAACACTGAAGCTTTCTTT
TRBV6-5	TRBD1	TRBJ1-2	few	CASTQRDRGGYGYTF	TGTGCCAGCACTCAGAGAGACAGGGGAGGCTATGGCTACACCTTC
TRBV5-6	TRBD1	TRBJ1-1	NA	CASSPGQGDTEAFF	TGTGCCAGCAGCCCGGGACAGGGCGACACTGAAGCTTTCTTT
TRBV6-5	NA	TRBJ2-5	NA	CASSYGQLGTQYF	TGTGCCAGCAGTTACGGACAACTGGGGACCCAGTACTTC
TRBV28	NA	TRBJ1-3	NA	CASRITGTGSGNTIYF	TGTGCCAGCAGAATTACTGGGACGGGCTCTGGAAACACCATATATTTT
TRBV5-4	NA	TRBJ2-4	NA	CASSARRGPGIDIQYF	TGTGCCAGCAGCGCCCGCCGGGGACCGGGGATAGACATTCAGTACTTC
TRBV28	TRBD1	TRBJ2-2	NA	CASRRLTGAAGGQGELFF	TGTGCCAGCAGACGGTTAACCGGGGCCGCAGGGGGCCAAGGGGAGCTGTTTTTT
TRBV5-4	TRBD1	TRBJ2-1	NA	CASSSPGQGSNEQFF	TGTGCCAGCAGCAGTCCGGGACAGGGGTCCAATGAGCAGTTCTTC
TRBV7-2	NA	TRBJ1-1	NA	CASSLIVLDTEAFF	TGTGCCAGCAGCTTAATCGTTCTGGACACTGAAGCTTTCTTT
TRBV12-3/TRBV12-4	NA	TRBJ2-3	NA	CASSRDTQYF	TGTGCCAGCAGTCGAGATACGCAGTATTTT
TRBV12-3/TRBV12-4	NA	TRBJ2-3	once	CASRTRTDTQYF	TGTGCCAGCAGGACCCGGACAGATACGCAGTATTTT
TRBV4-2	NA	TRBJ2-1	NA	CASSQDLLASSYNEQFF	TGTGCCAGCAGCCAAGACCTTCTTGCTAGCTCCTACAATGAGCAGTTCTTC
TRBV6-4	TRBD2	TRBJ2-1	NA	CASSGLAGVHEQFF	TGTGCCAGCAGCGGACTAGCGGGGGTACATGAGCAGTTCTTC
TRBV4-1	TRBD1	TRBJ1-6	few	CASSQTPGQGQSPLHF	TGCGCCAGCAGCCAAACACCGGGACAGGGACAATCACCCCTCCACTTT
TRBV18	NA	TRBJ2-3	once	CASSEGKYSTDTQYF	TGTGCCAGCTCAGAAGGGAAGTATAGCACAGATACGCAGTATTTT
TRBV9	NA	TRBJ2-7	NA	CASSVDSGPFYEQYF	TGTGCCAGCAGCGTAGACTCGGGACCATTCTACGAGCAGTACTTC
TRBV6-2/TRBV6-3	NA	TRBJ2-7	once	CASSPHYEQYF	TGTGCCAGCAGTCCCCACTACGAGCAGTACTTC
TRBV7-9	NA	TRBJ1-3	NA	CASSLDAASSGNTIYF	TGTGCCAGCAGCTTAGATGCAGCTAGCTCTGGAAACACCATATATTTT
TRBV7-2	NA	TRBJ2-1	NA	CASSLALRDEQFF	TGTGCCAGCAGCTTAGCGCTACGGGATGAGCAGTTCTTC
TRBV15	NA	TRBJ2-1	NA	CATSRARGGEQFF	TGTGCCACCAGCAGAGCCAGGGGTGGTGAGCAGTTCTTC
TRBV27	NA	TRBJ2-7	NA	CASIKLEEVYF	TGTGCCAGCATTAAACTGGAGGAGGTTTACTTC
TRBV4-3	NA	TRBJ2-1	NA	CASSQDSTVLGYNEQFF	TGCGCCAGCAGCCAAGACTCCACAGTCCTGGGCTACAATGAGCAGTTCTTC